These 28 T cell receptor beta chains share one sample of origin, sequenced in a study of blood T cell repertoires in COVID-19. Repertoires were generated with immunoSEQ multiplex PCR, while TCRdb's copy carries only in-frame clones and drops some. There are about 150,000 clones in the sample; 82% occur only once, and about 10% lies in the top ten. What was sequenced was peripheral blood. These receptors were taken from an elderly woman with active or convalescent COVID-19.

CDR3 coding DNA: TGTGCCAGCAGTGAGGAAGGGAGGGGGGGTCTCTCCACCCTCCACTTT. Protein product: CASSEEGRGGLSTLHF. V and J are TRBV6-1 and TRBJ1-6, with TRBD1 as a possible D gene (6 bases). In germline, CDR1 is MNHNS, CDR2 SASEGT. Trimming cost V 3 bases and J 14 bases, with 23 bases left between them. The CDR3 has 16 amino acids.

V usage is TRBV3-1 (or the pseudogene TRBV3-2) and J usage is TRBJ1-6, with TRBD1 identical over 7 bases. J lost 10 bases, V lost 1 base, and 13 bases had no gene match. The CDR3 is made up of 17 amino acids. Germline values: CDR1 LGHDT, CDR2 YNNKEL (reference sequence). The CDR3 DNA reads TGTGCCAGCAGCCAAGGGACAGGCTATGGTCTCCGGTCACCCCTCCACTTT. Translated: CASSQGTGYGLRSPLHF.

This clone was seen more than once but under ten times. The DNA for the CDR3 is TGTGCCAGCAGCGTTGGGAGCTCCTACAATGAGCAGTTCTTC. It yields the protein CASSVGSSYNEQFF. The chain recombines TRBV9 with TRBJ2-1, with a weak D call TRBD2 (5 bases). The CDR3 sequence is 14 residues long. CDR1 and CDR2 (germline): SGDLS, YYNGEE. Deletions cut 2 bases from V and 0 bases from J, with 6 bases between.

The V call is TRBV10-3, the J call TRBJ1-2, with D possibly being TRBD1 (5 bases). The CDR3 loop spans 12 amino acids. Germline V CDR1 and CDR2: ENHRY, SYGVKD. Trimming took off 11 bases at V and 2 bases at J, with 12 bases between the two ends. The CDR3 coding sequence is TGTGCCTCGGGACTAAAAAACTATGGCTACACCTTC. Encoded protein: CASGLKNYGYTF.

The chain couples TRBV7-6 to TRBJ1-1, with unresolved D. CDR3 length: 14 amino acids. V was shortened by 8 bases and J by 5 bases, with 18 bases between the two germline ends. The V gene's germline CDR1 is SGHVS and CDR2 FNYEAQ. CDR3 nucleotides: TGTGCCAGCCGATCAGACTCCCGAGGGACTGAAGCTTTCTTT. Protein: CASRSDSRGTEAFF.

The rearrangement joins TRBV29-1 to TRBJ1-4, with D possibly being TRBD1 (6 bases). Germline CDR1 is SQVTM and CDR2 is ANQGSEA. Trimming stripped 6 bases from V and 7 bases from J, with 12 bases between. The CDR3 runs to 12 residues. Here the CDR3 DNA reads TGCAGCGTCATGACAGGAAGTGAAAAACTGTTTTTT. This gives the protein CSVMTGSEKLFF.

This sequence joins TRBV21-1 and TRBJ1-5; TRBD1, the D gene given by the table, was not confirmed from the DNA. TRBV21-1 is a pseudogene. There are 15 residues in the CDR3. The CDR3 DNA reads TGTGCCAGCTCCCTCCGGGACAGGGAGTGTCAGCCCCAGCATTTT. It yields the protein CASSLRDRECQPQHF.

V is TRBV5-8 and J is TRBJ2-1, with TRBD1 matching over 10 bases. CDR1 and CDR2 from the germline V gene are SGHTS and YDEGEE. J gave up 8 bases and V 6 bases, and 8 bases lay outside the gene matches. The CDR3 runs 14 residues. Here the CDR3 reads CASTPGQGIDEQFF. CDR3 in DNA: TGTGCCAGCACTCCGGGACAGGGGATCGATGAGCAGTTCTTC.

The V gene is TRBV7-9, the J gene TRBJ1-3; TRBD1 might be the D (5 bases). Trimming shortened V by 7 bases and J by 0 bases, and 13 bases separated the two germline ends. Germline V gene data show CDR1 as SEHNR and CDR2 as FQNEAQ (reference sequence). There are 15 residues in the CDR3. CDR3 region: CASIQTASSGNTIYF. The CDR3 DNA reads TGTGCCAGCATTCAGACAGCCAGCTCTGGAAACACCATATATTTT.

The CDR3 sequence: CASSQAWGETEAFF. CDR3 coding DNA: TGTGCCAGCAGCCAAGCCTGGGGCGAGACTGAAGCTTTCTTT. The chain recombines TRBV3-1 (or the pseudogene TRBV3-2) with TRBJ1-1; a possible D gene is TRBD1 (5 bases). The CDR3 runs to 14 residues. Germline CDR1 LGHDT, CDR2 YNNKEL (reference sequence). Trimming left V 1 base short and J 5 bases short, with 11 bases between.

The chain's CDR3 is CASSQGLAGYYEQYF. The CDR3 DNA sequence: TGTGCCAGCAGCCAGGGACTAGCGGGATACTACGAGCAGTACTTC. The rearrangement uses TRBV11-2 and TRBJ2-7, with 13 positions matching TRBD2. The CDR3 extends over 15 amino acids. Germline loops: CDR1 SGHAT, CDR2 FQNNGV. The J segment lost 3 bases and the V segment lost 5 bases, leaving 4 bases of the junction unmatched. The full variable domain, rest sourced from reference TRBV11-2 and TRBJ2-7, is EAGVAQSPRYKIIEKRQSVAFWCNPISGHATLYWYQQILGQGPKLLIQFQNNGVVDDSQLPKDRFSAERLKGVDSTLKIQPAKLEDSAVYLCASSQGLAGYYEQYFGPGTRLTVT.

This chain links TRBV10-3 with TRBJ2-1; TRBD2 might be the D (5 bases). The germline CDR1 and CDR2 sequences are ENHRY and SYGVKD. There are 11 residues in the CDR3. With 8 bases removed from V and 5 bases from J, the gap between germline ends came to 7 bases. The CDR3 spells CAIERDNEQFF. The CDR3 DNA follows: TGTGCCATCGAGAGGGACAATGAGCAGTTCTTC.

V gene TRBV6-5 combines with J gene TRBJ1-2; possibly TRBD1 for D (6 bases). This CDR3 comprises 13 residues. Germline CDR1 and CDR2: MNHEY and SVGAGI. V was trimmed by 8 bases and J by 5 bases, leaving 15 bases between them. The DNA of the CDR3 is TGTGCCAGCCTCCGAAGGACAGAGTATGGCTACACCTTC. The encoded protein is CASLRRTEYGYTF.

The table lists this clone with a few counts. The chain recombines TRBV7-9 with TRBJ2-3, with D hard to call. The length of the CDR3 is 12 residues. V was shortened by 5 bases and J by 0 bases, with 3 bases between the two germline ends. Per germline, CDR1 SEHNR and CDR2 FQNEAQ (reference sequence). The CDR3 region is CASSPSTDTQYF. DNA of the CDR3: TGTGCCAGCAGCCCAAGCACAGATACGCAGTATTTT.

The chain joins TRBV18 to TRBJ2-7; the D gene is possibly TRBD1 (5 bases). CDR3 length: 15 residues. Germline assignment: CDR1 KGHSH and CDR2 LQKENI. V lost 3 bases to trimming and J lost 4 bases, with 16 bases between them. The CDR3 spells CASSPQGRVGYEQYF. In DNA, the CDR3 is TGTGCCAGCTCACCCCAAGGCAGGGTCGGTTACGAGCAGTACTTC. The complete variable domain, with remaining parts taken from reference TRBV18 and TRBJ2-7, reads NAGVMQNPRHLVRRRGQEARLRCSPMKGHSHVYWYRQLPEEGLKFMVYLQKENIIDESGMPKERFSAEFPKEGPSILRIQQVVRGDSAAYFCASSPQGRVGYEQYFGPGTRLTVT.

This clone was seen just once. The chain is built from TRBV27 and TRBJ1-3; no definite D call. V lost 2 bases to trimming and J lost 2 bases, with 7 bases between them. Germline V gene sequence: CDR1 MNHEY, CDR2 SMNVEV (reference sequence). The CDR3 spans 14 residues. CDR3 protein: CASSLGGAGNTIYF. The DNA for the CDR3 is TGTGCCAGCAGTTTAGGAGGAGCTGGAAACACCATATATTTT.

This chain connects TRBV2 to TRBJ1-5; 7 bases fit TRBD1. V was clipped by 3 bases and J by 6 bases; unmatched bases: 5. Germline V gives CDR1 SNHLY, CDR2 FYNNEI. The CDR3 is 14 residues long. CDR3 bases: TGTGCCAGCAGTGACAGGGGGAGTAGTCAGCCCCAGCATTTT. Its translation is CASSDRGSSQPQHF.

There are a few counts of this clone. The gene calls are TRBV5-6 and TRBJ2-1; weak D call: TRBD2 (6 bases). Germline V CDR1 and CDR2: SGHDT, YYEEEE. CDR3 length equals 13 residues. Trimming left V 5 bases short and J 9 bases short, with 15 bases between. CDR3: CASSQNGGIEQFF. The CDR3 coding sequence is TGTGCCAGCAGTCAAAATGGGGGGATTGAGCAGTTCTTC.

V is TRBV3-1 (or the pseudogene TRBV3-2) and J is TRBJ2-1; no clear D. The germline V gene encodes CDR1 LGHDT and CDR2 YNNKEL (reference sequence). Deletions cut 4 bases from V and 1 base from J, with 8 bases between. This CDR3 is built from 14 residues. The chain's CDR3 is CASSRSVSYNEQFF. The CDR3 DNA follows: TGTGCCAGCAGCCGATCAGTTTCCTACAATGAGCAGTTCTTC.

The gene calls are TRBV24-1 and TRBJ1-5; 7 nucleotides line up with TRBD1. The CDR3 has 17 amino acids. Germline V lookup: CDR1 KGHDR, CDR2 SFDVKD. V gave up 5 bases and J gave up 10 bases; unmatched junction bases: 19. The CDR3 here is CATSAGLTGPESGPQHF. The CDR3 DNA reads as TGTGCCACCAGTGCAGGACTGACAGGGCCAGAGAGTGGTCCCCAGCATTTT.

This chain links TRBV5-1 with TRBJ2-2; 7 bases fit TRBD1. The V and J ends lost 3 bases and 2 bases, in that order; junction bases with no gene match: 13. Germline loops: CDR1 SGHRS, CDR2 YFSETQ. CDR3 length equals 18 residues. The CDR3, as DNA: TGCGCCAGCAGCTCAATACCGCCCGGGACAGACAACACCGGGGAGCTGTTTTTT. It specifies CASSSIPPGTDNTGELFF. Full variable domain (outside the CDR3, taken from reference TRBV5-1 and TRBJ2-2): KAGVTQTPRYLIKTRGQQVTLSCSPISGHRSVSWYQQTPGQGLQFLFEYFSETQRNKGNFPGRFSGRQFSNSRSEMNVSTLELGDSALYLCASSSIPPGTDNTGELFFGEGSRLTVL.

J is TRBJ2-2 and V is TRBV19; TRBD1 matches at 10 bases. The CDR3 extends over 14 amino acids. CDR1 and CDR2 (germline): LNHDA, SQIVND (reference sequence). Unmatched junction bases numbered 5, after V lost 6 bases and J lost 7 bases. CDR3 coding DNA: TGTGCCAGTAGAGGGACAGGGGTTGTCGGGGAGCTGTTTTTT. The encoded protein is CASRGTGVVGELFF.

This chain links TRBV19 with TRBJ1-1; 8 bases line up with TRBD1. This CDR3 region has 14 residues. Germline V gives CDR1 LNHDA, CDR2 SQIVND (reference sequence). V lost 6 bases and J lost 4; bases outside the gene matches: 7. The CDR3 here is CASSLPGQGTEAFF. DNA for the CDR3: TGTGCCAGTAGCCTACCCGGACAGGGCACTGAAGCTTTCTTT.

The chain recombines TRBV20-1 with TRBJ2-3, with a possible D match to TRBD2 (5 bases). The CDR3 is 12 residues long. Trimming shortened V by 3 bases and J by 5 bases, and 9 bases separated the two germline ends. The germline gives CDR1 DFQATT, CDR2 SNEGSKA (reference sequence). CDR3 in amino acids: CSASSGLDTQYF. The CDR3, as DNA: TGCAGTGCTAGTTCGGGATTAGATACGCAGTATTTT.

The chain couples TRBV6-5 to TRBJ2-1; the D gene is possibly TRBD1 (7 bases). The CDR3 extends over 15 amino acids. Trimming took 5 bases from V and 7 from J, leaving 18 bases between them. Germline V gene data show CDR1 as MNHEY and CDR2 as SVGAGI. The CDR3 coding sequence is TGTGCCAGCAGTATCAGGGGGGTAGGGGTGAATGAGCAGTTCTTC. Translation: CASSIRGVGVNEQFF.

This rearrangement joins TRBV6-7 to TRBJ2-7; 14 nucleotides line up with TRBD2. TRBV6-7 is recorded as an ORF, its role being uncertain. The CDR3 totals 17 residues. The ends lost 2 bases at V and 4 bases at J; junction bases unmatched: 7. The CDR3 coding sequence is TGTGCCAGCAGTTACGAATTGACTAGCGGGAGGGTATACGAGCAGTACTTC. Amino acids: CASSYELTSGRVYEQYF.

For this clone: Other nucleotide sequences in the sample specify the same CDR3. This chain uses TRBV5-1 with TRBJ1-5; 8 nucleotides agree with TRBD1. The germline V gene has CDR1 SGHRS and CDR2 YFSETQ. After removal of 0 bases from V and 6 bases from J, the junction contained 5 bases not matched to a gene. This CDR3 is 15 amino acids long. The CDR3 spells CASSLAGQGGQPQHF. CDR3 DNA: TGCGCCAGCAGCTTGGCCGGACAGGGCGGTCAGCCCCAGCATTTT.

The sample holds a few counts of this clone. The chain links TRBV30 to TRBJ1-5; D is perhaps TRBD1 (6 bases). With 4 bases removed from V and 4 bases from J, the gap between germline ends came to 11 bases. The CDR3 is 13 amino acids. Per the germline V gene, CDR1 is GTSNPN and CDR2 is SVGIG (reference sequence). The CDR3 nucleotides are TGTGCCTGGACCCAGGGGCCTAATCAGCCCCAGCATTTT. This codes for CAWTQGPNQPQHF.